This is a list of T cell receptor beta chains from one sample in a study of cytomegalovirus exposure and HLA in healthy donors. Produced via immunoSEQ multiplex PCR; TCRdb's table is partial and in-frame only. The sample yields 150,000 to 160,000 clones, roughly 82% seen once. The specimen was PBMCs. These receptors were obtained from a woman aged 45-65 years in good health and CMV-seropositive. CDR3s include the opening cysteine and the closing phenylalanine or tryptophan. D genes are given only for firm matches.

D gene,J gene,V gene,CDR3 protein
.,TRBJ2-5,TRBV14,CASSRRGETQYF
.,TRBJ2-3,TRBV5-4,CASSWYSGDGTDTQYF
.,TRBJ1-1,TRBV11-2,CASSLVGGALTEAFF
.,TRBJ1-1,TRBV19,CASSISVNTEAFF
TRBD1,TRBJ1-2,TRBV6-5,CASSYRRTTGEGGYTF
.,TRBJ1-6,TRBV30,CAWSAGGRWTLHF
TRBD2,TRBJ2-5,TRBV6-5,CASSYSSGVQETQYF
.,TRBJ1-2,TRBV6-1,CASSEKGGTSSYGYTF
.,TRBJ1-2,TRBV13,CASSLENRANGYTF
TRBD1,TRBJ1-1,TRBV19,CASSTSGTGKTEAFF
TRBD1,TRBJ1-6,TRBV27,CASSGYRGPDNSPLHF
TRBD2,TRBJ2-3,TRBV7-6,CASSLGSGVITDTQYF
.,TRBJ1-2,TRBV6-1,CASSETILTGFLYGYTF
TRBD1,TRBJ2-7,TRBV5-6,CASSVSGTGSSEQYF
.,TRBJ2-7,TRBV5-5,CASSFQGDEQYF
TRBD1,TRBJ1-5,TRBV6-9,CASRNWDWTGEVSNQPQHF
TRBD1,TRBJ1-2,TRBV6-6,CASSYRGQGDGYTF
TRBD1,TRBJ1-2,TRBV7-9,CASSLTFPTGGAHYGYTF
TRBD1,TRBJ1-2,TRBV30,CACQQGTNYGYTF